Listed here are 7 T cell receptor beta chains from one sample, sequenced in a study of PD-1 blockade in classical Hodgkin lymphoma. After autologous stem cell transplantation all patients relapsed, and prior brentuximab vedotin exposure differed between cohorts. Sequencing was performed with immunoSEQ multiplex PCR; in TCRdb, only in-frame clones are kept and a portion is missing. This table holds around 20,000 clones, around 80% found once. Here the sequenced sample was peripheral blood mononuclear cells (PBMCs), taken before the second cycle of nivolumab. These receptors came from a human donor with classical Hodgkin lymphoma.

The chain is built from TRBV27 and TRBJ2-3; 9 bases map to TRBD1. Trimming cost V 4 bases and J 2 bases; bases outside gene matches: 10. CDR3 length: 17 amino acids. Germline CDR1 and CDR2: MNHEY and SMNVEV (reference sequence). For the CDR3, the DNA is TGTGCCAGCAGTTCCCCGCTGGGACAGGGAGCCACAGATACGCAGTATTTT. Protein sequence: CASSSPLGQGATDTQYF.

This clone showed up just once. This chain connects TRBV7-2 to TRBJ2-1, with unresolved D. V shed 5 bases and J shed 7 bases, with 15 bases lying between them. The CDR3 covers 14 residues. Germline V CDR1 and CDR2: SGHTA, FQGNSA. The CDR3 reads CASSPPPDLNEQFF. The CDR3, as DNA: TGTGCCAGCAGCCCGCCACCGGACCTTAATGAGCAGTTCTTC.

The rearrangement uses TRBV5-8 and TRBJ1-2; 9 bases are shared with TRBD1. The ends lost 2 bases at V and 2 bases at J; junction bases unmatched: 7. This CDR3 contains 16 residues. Germline lookup yields CDR1 SGHTS and CDR2 YDEGEE. The CDR3 sequence is CASSFGVGQGNYGYTF. The CDR3 bases are TGTGCCAGCAGCTTCGGAGTGGGACAGGGAAACTATGGCTACACCTTC.

The V call is TRBV6-6, the J call TRBJ2-7, with 7 bases that match TRBD1. V was clipped by 3 bases and J by 5 bases; unmatched bases: 10. Germline lookup yields CDR1 MNHNY and CDR2 SVGAGI (reference sequence). CDR3 length equals 15 residues. For the CDR3, the DNA is TGTGCCAGCAGTTATATAGGGGGCATTAGTCACGAGCAGTACTTC. This sequence encodes CASSYIGGISHEQYF.

The chain has TRBV4-1 and TRBJ2-7; D is ambiguous. The CDR3 loop spans 12 amino acids. Trimming pared 3 bases from V and 1 base from J, leaving 4 bases between. Germline assignment: CDR1 MGHRA and CDR2 YSYEKL. The CDR3, as DNA: TGCGCCAGCAGCCACGAGTCCTACGAGCAGTACTTC. Translating it yields CASSHESYEQYF.

Here the CDR3 reads CASSLVQGGDGYTF. The CDR3 coding sequence is TGCGCCAGCAGCTTGGTACAGGGAGGTGATGGCTACACCTTC. The rearrangement joins TRBV5-1 to TRBJ1-2, with TRBD1 as a possible D gene (6 bases). V lost 0 bases and J lost 6, with 12 bases in between. CDR3 length equals 14 residues. CDR1 is SGHRS, CDR2 YFSETQ, per germline.

The CDR3 spells CASSPQGFENIQYF. CDR3 DNA sequence: TGTGCCAGCAGCCCCCAGGGATTCGAAAACATTCAGTACTTC. V and J are TRBV11-3 and TRBJ2-4, with D tentatively TRBD1 (5 bases). Trimming stripped 5 bases from V and 5 bases from J, with 13 bases between. Germline V gene data show CDR1 as SGHNT and CDR2 as YENEEA. The CDR3 spans 14 residues.